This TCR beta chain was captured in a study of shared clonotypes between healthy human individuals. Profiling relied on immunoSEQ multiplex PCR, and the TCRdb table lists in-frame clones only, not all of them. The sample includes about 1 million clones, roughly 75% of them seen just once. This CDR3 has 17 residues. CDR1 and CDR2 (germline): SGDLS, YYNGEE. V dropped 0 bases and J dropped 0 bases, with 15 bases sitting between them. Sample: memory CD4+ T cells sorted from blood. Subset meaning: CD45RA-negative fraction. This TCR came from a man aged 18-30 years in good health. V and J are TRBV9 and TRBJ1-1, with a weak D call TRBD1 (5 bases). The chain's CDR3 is CASSVAAGGTLNTEAFF. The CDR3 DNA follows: TGTGCCAGCAGCGTAGCGGCGGGGGGGACTTTGAACACTGAAGCTTTCTTT.